This TCR beta chain was recorded in a study of blood T cells in healthy people across ages. Overall study results and limits: Lack of knowledge of donor CMV status possibly confounded expanded clonotype changes.

The CDR3 is made up of 15 amino acids. In germline, CDR1 is SGDLS, CDR2 YYNGEE. Healthy Caucasian individuals from Russia aged about 6 to 95 were enrolled as donors. Each donor had approximately 10 milliliters of peripheral blood drawn. This clonotype was seen a few times. The target antigen is unknown. A much bigger clone sits one base away, suggesting this may be a read error. Primers used in a second PCR of about 7 to 12 cycles were a sample-barcoded 5' primer and a J-beta primer mix. MiXCR, run by TCRdb on the 5' RACE reads, gives a single entry per CDR3 protein. This table has some 1.5 million distinct CDR3 sequences, 28% appearing once.

This TCR came from a woman between 25 and 40 years old in good health. V usage is TRBV9 and J usage is TRBJ2-1, with 11 bases fitting TRBD2. The specimen sequenced was blood. CDR3 nucleotides: TGTGCCAACAGCGCCGGGACTAGCGGTTACAATGAGCAGTTCTTC. It translates to CANSAGTSGYNEQFF.